One sample yielded the 14 T cell receptor beta chains listed below, sequenced in a study of blood T cell repertoires in COVID-19. Some clones are missing from TCRdb's copy, which holds only in-frame ones; the method was immunoSEQ multiplex PCR. The repertoire has some 40,000 clones, more than 70% of them found once; the top ten carry 30% to 40%. Sample: peripheral blood. All receptors derive from a man between 65 and 85 years old with active COVID-19.

V is TRBV10-3 and J is TRBJ1-2; 9 nucleotides agree with TRBD1. Germline CDR1 ENHRY, CDR2 SYGVKD. Trimming cost V 3 bases and J 5 bases; bases outside gene matches: 1. The CDR3 runs 13 residues. As DNA, the CDR3 is TGTGCCATCAGTGATGGACAGGGGTATGGCTACACCTTC. It codes for CAISDGQGYGYTF.

V gene TRBV18 combines with J gene TRBJ1-5, with D unclear. Between the trimmed V and J ends, which lost 3 bases and 4 bases, there was a span of 4 bases. In germline, CDR1 is KGHSH, CDR2 LQKENI. CDR3 length: 12 residues. CDR3: CASSPGNQPQHF. The CDR3, as DNA: TGTGCCAGCTCACCCGGGAATCAGCCCCAGCATTTT.

For the CDR3, the DNA is TGTGCCAGCAGTAACACCTACGAGCAGTACTTC. Protein product: CASSNTYEQYF. V usage is TRBV6-2 or TRBV6-3 and J usage is TRBJ2-7; D is ambiguous. The germline gives CDR1 MNHEY, CDR2 SVGEGT. V was cut by 5 bases and J by 2 bases, with 4 bases left in between. The CDR3 length is 11 residues.

The chain carries TRBV27 and TRBJ2-7, with 8 nucleotides matching TRBD2. Germline lookup yields CDR1 MNHEY and CDR2 SMNVEV (reference sequence). Trimming at V came to 3 bases and at J to 0 bases, leaving 4 bases not matched to a gene. CDR3 length: 15 residues. CDR3 coding DNA: TGTGCCAGCAGTTTCTCTAGCGGGCACTCCTACGAGCAGTACTTC. Translation gives CASSFSSGHSYEQYF.

This clone has just one count. The gene calls are TRBV3-1 (or the pseudogene TRBV3-2) and TRBJ1-4; the D gene is possibly TRBD1 (5 bases). Trimming pared 5 bases from V and 5 bases from J, leaving 15 bases between. The germline V gene has CDR1 LGHDT and CDR2 YNNKEL (reference sequence). The CDR3 totals 15 residues. In DNA form, the CDR3 reads TGTGCCAGCAGCGGAGCGGGGCAGGAGAATGAAAAACTGTTTTTT. The encoded protein is CASSGAGQENEKLFF.

V and J are TRBV18 and TRBJ1-3; D is perhaps TRBD1 (6 bases). Per the germline V gene, CDR1 is KGHSH and CDR2 is LQKENI. The V end lost 1 base, the J end lost 0 bases, and 10 bases lay between the germline ends. The CDR3 runs 16 residues. CDR3 nucleotide sequence: TGTGCCAGCTCACCACTTGAGACAGGCTCTGGAAACACCATATATTTT. It yields the protein CASSPLETGSGNTIYF.

The rearrangement joins TRBV28 to TRBJ2-7; 8 nucleotides line up with TRBD2. Germline V gene lookup returns CDR1 MDHEN and CDR2 SYDVKM. There are 14 residues in the CDR3. After removal of 3 bases from V and 3 bases from J, the junction contained 4 bases not matched to a gene. The CDR3 region is CASSLRGGIYEQYF. DNA for the CDR3: TGTGCCAGCAGTTTGCGCGGGGGGATCTACGAGCAGTACTTC.

The chain combines TRBV7-2 with TRBJ2-3, with 11 bases aligning to TRBD2. CDR3 length equals 15 residues. The V gene end was trimmed by 1 base and the J gene end by 5 bases; junction bases not matched to a gene: 2. CDR1 is SGHTA and CDR2 is FQGNSA in the germline V gene. The CDR3 is CASSLVSGRVDTQYF. Here the CDR3 DNA reads TGTGCCAGCAGCTTAGTTAGCGGGAGGGTAGATACGCAGTATTTT.

The V call is TRBV6-5, the J call TRBJ2-7; TRBD1 might be the D (6 bases). Trimming shortened V by 10 bases and J by 3 bases, and 22 bases separated the two germline ends. The CDR3 extends over 15 amino acids. Germline CDR1 MNHEY, CDR2 SVGAGI. CDR3 bases: TGTGCCACCAGCAACTTGGGGGACATGCTCTACGAGCAGTACTTC. Amino acid sequence: CATSNLGDMLYEQYF.

To note about this clone: As the CDR3 is not closed by the conserved phenylalanine or tryptophan, this likely results from a read error. Because the CDR3's place on the DNA is in doubt, the DNA is left out and the CDR3 is given as listed by TCRdb. The rearrangement uses TRBV3-1 (or the pseudogene TRBV3-2) and TRBJ2-3; TRBD2, the D gene given by the table, was not confirmed from the DNA. Germline V gene lookup returns CDR1 LGHDT and CDR2 YNNKEL (reference sequence). The CDR3 length equals 13 residues, ends included. The CDR3 sequence is CASSPFRGRAPTV.

The rearrangement links TRBV20-1 to TRBJ2-7; D perhaps matches TRBD2 (7 bases). V was clipped by 3 bases and J by 6 bases, with 15 bases between them. CDR1 DFQATT and CDR2 SNEGSKA come from the germline V gene (reference sequence). CDR3 length: 13 amino acids. The CDR3 DNA follows: TGCAGTGCTAGTTGGGGGGGCCTTGGCGAGCAGTACTTC. Protein sequence: CSASWGGLGEQYF.

The chain uses TRBV18 and TRBJ1-2; 10 bases align to TRBD1. This CDR3 has 15 residues. Trimming took 3 bases from V and 3 from J; bases not matched to a gene: 4. The V gene's germline CDR1 is KGHSH and CDR2 LQKENI. The CDR3 is CASSPGQGDYYGYTF. The DNA for the CDR3 is TGTGCCAGCTCACCCGGACAGGGGGACTACTATGGCTACACCTTC. The full variable domain, its missing parts supplied by reference TRBV18 and TRBJ1-2, is NAGVMQNPRHLVRRRGQEARLRCSPMKGHSHVYWYRQLPEEGLKFMVYLQKENIIDESGMPKERFSAEFPKEGPSILRIQQVVRGDSAAYFCASSPGQGDYYGYTFGSGTRLTVV.

This clone was counted a single time. The gene calls are TRBV5-4 and TRBJ2-7; the D gene is possibly TRBD1 (5 bases). Germline CDR1 SGHNT, CDR2 YYREEE (reference sequence). The V end lost 3 bases, the J end lost 5 bases, and 21 bases lay between the germline ends. The CDR3 runs to 16 residues. This CDR3 reads CASSSPLRAGSHEQYF. For the CDR3, the DNA is TGTGCCAGCAGCTCACCCCTCCGGGCAGGGTCCCACGAGCAGTACTTC. Filled out from reference TRBV5-4 and TRBJ2-7, the complete variable domain reads ETGVTQSPTHLIKTRGQQVTLRCSSQSGHNTVSWYQQALGQGPQFIFQYYREEENGRGNFPPRFSGLQFPNYSSELNVNALELDDSALYLCASSSPLRAGSHEQYFGPGTRLTVT.

Here the CDR3 reads CASSLRQTSNQPQHF. DNA for the CDR3: TGTGCCAGCAGTTTAAGACAGACTAGCAATCAGCCCCAGCATTTT. The gene calls are TRBV28 and TRBJ1-5, with a tentative D call TRBD1 (5 bases). The CDR3 loop spans 15 amino acids. Germline V gene sequence: CDR1 MDHEN, CDR2 SYDVKM. V lost 2 bases and J 0 bases, leaving 8 bases between the germline ends.